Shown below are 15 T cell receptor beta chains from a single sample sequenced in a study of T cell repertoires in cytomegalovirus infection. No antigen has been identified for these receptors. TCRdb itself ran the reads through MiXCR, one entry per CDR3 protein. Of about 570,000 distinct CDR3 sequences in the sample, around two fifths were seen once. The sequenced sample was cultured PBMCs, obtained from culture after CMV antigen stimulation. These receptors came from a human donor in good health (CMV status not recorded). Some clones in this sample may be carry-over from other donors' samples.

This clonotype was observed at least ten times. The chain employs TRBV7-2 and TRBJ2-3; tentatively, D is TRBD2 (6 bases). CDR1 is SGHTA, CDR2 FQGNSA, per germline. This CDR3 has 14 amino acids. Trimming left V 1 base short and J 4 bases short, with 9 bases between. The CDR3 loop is CASSLGAGSDTQYF. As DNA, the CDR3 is TGTGCCAGCAGCTTAGGGGCGGGGTCAGATACGCAGTATTTT.

CDR3 coding DNA: TGTGCCAGCAGCTTAGCAGCGAAGGAGGCCCAGTACGAGCAGTACTTC. Encoded protein: CASSLAAKEAQYEQYF. V is TRBV7-6 and J is TRBJ2-7; a possible D gene is TRBD2 (5 bases). The CDR3 totals 16 residues. Germline CDR1 reads SGHVS; CDR2 reads FNYEAQ. Trimming pared 0 bases from V and 4 bases from J, leaving 16 bases between. Drawing the rest from reference TRBV7-6 and TRBJ2-7, the complete variable domain is GAGVSQSPRYKVTKRGQDVALRCDPISGHVSLYWYRQALGQGPEFLTYFNYEAQQDKSGLPNDRFSAERPEGSISTLTIQRTEQRDSAMYRCASSLAAKEAQYEQYFGPGTRLTVT.

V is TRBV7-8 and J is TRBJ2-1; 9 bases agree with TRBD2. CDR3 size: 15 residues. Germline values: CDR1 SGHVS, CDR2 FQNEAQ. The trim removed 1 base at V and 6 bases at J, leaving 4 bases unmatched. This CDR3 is CASSLGFSGGNEQFF. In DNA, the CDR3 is TGTGCCAGCAGCTTAGGTTTTAGCGGGGGCAATGAGCAGTTCTTC.

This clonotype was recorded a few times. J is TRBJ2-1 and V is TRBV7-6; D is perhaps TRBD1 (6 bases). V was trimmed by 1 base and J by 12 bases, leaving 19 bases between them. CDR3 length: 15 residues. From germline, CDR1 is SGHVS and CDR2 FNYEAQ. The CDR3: CASSLGGTSSSVQFF. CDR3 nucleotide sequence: TGTGCCAGCAGCTTAGGGGGGACATCCTCGTCTGTGCAGTTCTTC.

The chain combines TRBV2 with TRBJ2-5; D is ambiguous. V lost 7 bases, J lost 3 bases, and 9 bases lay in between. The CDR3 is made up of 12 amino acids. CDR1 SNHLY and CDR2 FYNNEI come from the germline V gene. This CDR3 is CASTPLEETQYF. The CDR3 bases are TGTGCCAGCACCCCTTTGGAAGAGACCCAGTACTTC.

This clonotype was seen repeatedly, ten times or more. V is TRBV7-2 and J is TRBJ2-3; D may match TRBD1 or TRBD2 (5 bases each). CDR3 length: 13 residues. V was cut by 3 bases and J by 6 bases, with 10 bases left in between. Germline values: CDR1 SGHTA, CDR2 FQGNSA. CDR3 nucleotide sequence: TGTGCCAGCAGCTTTACCGGGACGGATACGCAGTATTTT. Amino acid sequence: CASSFTGTDTQYF.

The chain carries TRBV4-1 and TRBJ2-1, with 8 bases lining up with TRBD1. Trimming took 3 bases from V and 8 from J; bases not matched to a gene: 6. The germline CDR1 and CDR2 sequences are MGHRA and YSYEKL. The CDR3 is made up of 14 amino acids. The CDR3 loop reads CASSHSDRVDEQFF. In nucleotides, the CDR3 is TGCGCCAGCAGCCACTCGGACAGGGTCGATGAGCAGTTCTTC.

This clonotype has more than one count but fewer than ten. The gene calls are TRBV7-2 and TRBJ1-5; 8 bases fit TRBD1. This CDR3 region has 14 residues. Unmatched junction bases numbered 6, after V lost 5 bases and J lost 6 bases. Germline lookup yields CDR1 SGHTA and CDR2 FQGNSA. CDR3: CASSPTGGTQPQHF. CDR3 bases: TGTGCCAGCAGCCCCACAGGGGGAACTCAGCCCCAGCATTTT.

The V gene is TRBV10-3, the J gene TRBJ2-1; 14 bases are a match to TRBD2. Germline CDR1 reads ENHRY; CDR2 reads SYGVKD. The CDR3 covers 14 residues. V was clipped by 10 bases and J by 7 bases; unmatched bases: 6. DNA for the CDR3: TGTGCCACTACGGGACTAGCGGGAGCAAATGAGCAGTTCTTC. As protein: CATTGLAGANEQFF.

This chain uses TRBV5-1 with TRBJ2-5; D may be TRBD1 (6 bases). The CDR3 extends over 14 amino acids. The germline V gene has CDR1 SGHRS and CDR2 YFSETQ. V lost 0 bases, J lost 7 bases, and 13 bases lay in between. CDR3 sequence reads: CASSLGQEYGTQYF. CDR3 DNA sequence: TGCGCCAGCAGCTTGGGACAGGAGTATGGGACCCAGTACTTC.

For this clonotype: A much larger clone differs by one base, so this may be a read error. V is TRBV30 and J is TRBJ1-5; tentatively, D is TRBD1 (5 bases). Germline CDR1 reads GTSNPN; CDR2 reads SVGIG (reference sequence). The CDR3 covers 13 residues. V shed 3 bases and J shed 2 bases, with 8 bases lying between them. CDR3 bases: TGTGCCTGGAGGGGGACTGGCAATCAGCCCCAGCATTTT. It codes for CAWRGTGNQPQHF.

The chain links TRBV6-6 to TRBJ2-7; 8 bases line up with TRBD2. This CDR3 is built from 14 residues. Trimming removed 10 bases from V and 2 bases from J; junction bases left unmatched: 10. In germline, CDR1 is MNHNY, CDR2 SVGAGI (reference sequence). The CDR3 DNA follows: TGTGCCACCCGGGAGGGGGAGTTAACCTACGAGCAGTACTTC. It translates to CATREGELTYEQYF.

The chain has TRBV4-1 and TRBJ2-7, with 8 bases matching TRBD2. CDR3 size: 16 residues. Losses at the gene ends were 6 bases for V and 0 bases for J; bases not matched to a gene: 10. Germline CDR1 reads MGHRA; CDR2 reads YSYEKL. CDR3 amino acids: CASSRISGGSSYEQYF. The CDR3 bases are TGCGCCAGCAGTCGAATCTCGGGGGGGAGCTCCTACGAGCAGTACTTC.

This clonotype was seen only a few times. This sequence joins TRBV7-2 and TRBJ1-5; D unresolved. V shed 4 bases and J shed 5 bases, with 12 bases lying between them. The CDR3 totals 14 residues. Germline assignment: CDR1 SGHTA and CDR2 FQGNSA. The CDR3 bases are TGTGCCAGCAGCTCCAATCGCCAACATCAGCCCCAGCATTTT. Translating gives CASSSNRQHQPQHF.

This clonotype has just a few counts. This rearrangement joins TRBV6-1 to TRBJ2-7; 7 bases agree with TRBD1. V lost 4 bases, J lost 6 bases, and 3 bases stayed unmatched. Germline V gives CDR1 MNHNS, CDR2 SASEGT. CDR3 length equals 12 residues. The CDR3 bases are TGTGCCAGCAGTGGACAGGGTGGCGAGCAGTACTTC. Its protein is CASSGQGGEQYF.